This entry describes one T cell receptor beta chain. Many counts were recorded for this clonotype. Its cognate antigen has yet to be identified. Qualities for individual bases were not recorded, and no much larger clone is one base off. The hyperthyroidism patients were 18 to 65 years old and newly diagnosed, with a disease duration of less than 2 months. Anyone with other autoimmune diseases, uncontrolled infections, pregnancy or lactation was excluded from the study. Clinical symptoms, serum thyroxine, TRAb, thyroid ultrasound and orbital computed tomography were used for diagnosis. Total RNA was extracted with Trizol reagent and quality-checked on an Agilent 2100 Bioanalyzer. The data are from a study of Graves' ophthalmopathy and Graves' hyperthyroidism (dated by TCRdb to the late 2010s). Describing the broader study: Hyperthyroidism was defined as stable when no progression to ophthalmopathy occurred within 18 months of follow-up. The study used signatures of the TCR beta repertoire to tell Graves' ophthalmopathy apart from Graves' hyperthyroidism and to predict which patients would progress to ophthalmopathy. In total, 135 blood samples were TCR-sequenced: 40 to 45 ophthalmopathy, some 75 hyperthyroidism and roughly 17 hyperthyroidism-to-ophthalmopathy patients. To explore V-J signatures that separate ophthalmopathy from hyperthyroidism, a discovery set of approximately 100 patients was enrolled, consisting of 43 with ophthalmopathy and approximately 60 with stable hyperthyroidism. An independent validation cohort was composed of 18 hyperthyroidism patients and 17 patients who later progressed from hyperthyroidism to ophthalmopathy. In more than five hyperthyroidism patients, the T-cell repertoires found in thyroid tissue were compared with those found in blood. After sampling, hyperthyroidism patients received methimazole starting at 30 mg daily, and ophthalmopathy patients received high-dose intravenous methylprednisolone.

For repertoire sequencing, the TCR beta CDR3 regions were amplified from RNA transcripts. The first round was an RT-PCR using HTBI primers with the Qiagen OneStep RT-PCR kit, and this first round was followed by a second-round multiplex PCR, then size selection and purification. Libraries were sequenced paired-end with 100 bp reads on an Illumina HiSeq2000. The authors' analysis ran thus. SOAPnuke was used to process the reads, removing any read that contained adapters or uncalled bases, had a mean Phred below 15, or lacked an exact match to the constant primer or identifier. COPE v1.2.5 was used to merge high-quality paired reads. Clonotypes were defined as unique nucleotide sequences and were aligned to IMGT TRB V, D and J references using MiTCR v1.1. Analysis was restricted to V-J combinations with a frequency above 0.0001, which covered roughly 99% of repertoires. For each V-J combination, a TCR clonal expansion and chaos score was defined as the ratio of F50 clonal expansion to chaos observed in the TCRdist matrix. Welch's t-statistics and random forest were used to narrow the features down to 10 to 15 V-J combinations, which were then fed into a naive Bayes classifier. The similarity between thyroid and blood repertoires was quantified using the Morisita-Horn index. TCRdb trimmed public reads at Q25 via fastp, called clones via MiXCR and kept in-frame beta chains. CDR3 protein sequences are deduplicated, and each keeps its most common genes and DNA. The V and J calls, along with clone size, are taken from TCRdb and not from the paper's own processing. This sample comprises around 1.1 million distinct CDR3 sequences, roughly two fifths of them detected only once. The leading ten clones occupy around 10% of the sample.

From V the trimming removes 4 bases and from J it removes 2 bases, while the gene matches leave 13 bases of the junction unaccounted for. The CDR3 has 17 amino acids, counting the end cysteine and phenylalanine. The entry retains the CDR3 DNA only, 51 bases that are in frame from base 1. General conclusions and limits of the study: Most of the expanded thyroid clonotypes with a frequency above 0.001 were also detected in blood, and it was suggested that the thyroid immune response may be reflected by blood repertoires. Ophthalmopathy was separated from stable hyperthyroidism by the 13-signature model with 85% to 90% sensitivity and about 81% specificity in cross-validation and with 80%/75% in the test set. In validation, the model predicted ophthalmopathy progression with about 70% sensitivity and approximately 72% specificity; 12 predicted patients were CT-confirmed with GO in a median of 6.5 months. No statistical method was used to set the sample size in advance, and the investigators knew which group each participant was assigned to.

The chain is encoded by TRBV12-3 or TRBV12-4 joined to TRBJ1-2; 7 middle bases align to TRBD1. The receptor's source is an adult man with Graves' hyperthyroidism. Specimen: peripheral blood or thyroid tissue (not recorded which). DNA sequence: TGTGCCAGCAGTTCAGGGACAGACTATCCGGTCAACTATGGCTACACCTTC. It translates as CASSSGTDYPVNYGYTF.